A single sample is the source of the 22 T cell receptor beta chains below, sequenced in a study of shared clonotypes between healthy human individuals. Some clones are missing from TCRdb's copy, which holds only in-frame ones; the method was immunoSEQ multiplex PCR. The profile shows around 510,000 clones, around 80% of them singletons. Sequences were obtained from PBMCs. The source is a woman aged 35 to 49 in good health. Some clones in this sample may be carry-over from other donors' samples.

Regarding this clone: A far larger clone is off by one base, so a read error is likely. This chain links TRBV7-9 with TRBJ2-3; D unresolved. Trimming stripped 7 bases from V and 6 bases from J, with 14 bases between. This CDR3 is built from 13 residues. Germline V lookup: CDR1 SEHNR, CDR2 FQNEAQ (reference sequence). The CDR3 is CASKETLGDTQYF. DNA of the CDR3: TGTGCCAGCAAGGAGACTCTAGGGGATACGCAGTATTTT.

The gene calls are TRBV28 and TRBJ2-1, with D perhaps TRBD1 (5 bases). Germline V lookup: CDR1 MDHEN, CDR2 SYDVKM. Trimming shortened V by 6 bases and J by 9 bases, and 18 bases separated the two germline ends. There are 14 residues in the CDR3. The CDR3 DNA sequence: TGTGCCAGCAGCCCGACATTGGCAGGGCGTGAGCAGTTCTTC. This translates into CASSPTLAGREQFF.

J is TRBJ2-2 and V is TRBV5-1; TRBD2 might be the D (5 bases). The V end was cut by 4 bases, the J end by 5 bases, with 15 bases between. Per the germline V gene, CDR1 is SGHRS and CDR2 is YFSETQ. The CDR3 spans 15 residues. DNA of the CDR3: TGCGCCAGCAGCCCCTCCCTCCGGGGAACCGGGGAGCTGTTTTTT. Its protein product is CASSPSLRGTGELFF.

This chain connects TRBV27 to TRBJ1-5; 10 positions agree with TRBD1. Germline CDR1 is MNHEY and CDR2 is SMNVEV (reference sequence). The CDR3 is 23 residues long. Trimming cost V 3 bases and J 0 bases; bases outside gene matches: 23. This CDR3 is CASSLNDVRGQGKHTYSNQPQHF. The CDR3 DNA reads TGTGCCAGCAGTTTGAATGATGTGAGGGGACAGGGGAAGCATACTTATAGCAATCAGCCCCAGCATTTT.

CDR3 nucleotides: TGTGCCAGCAGTGAGGCGAACAGGGGCTCCTACGAGCAGTACTTC. It yields the protein CASSEANRGSYEQYF. The chain links TRBV25-1 to TRBJ2-7; 7 nucleotides align to TRBD1. The CDR3 has 15 residues. Per the germline V gene, CDR1 is MGHDK and CDR2 is SYGVNS. J lost 0 bases, V lost 3 bases, and 5 bases had no gene match.

In its sample, this clone was seen once. This clone may be a read error of a much larger clone one base away. The sample carries other DNA sequences with the same CDR3. The chain links TRBV29-1 to TRBJ2-7; D remains unclear. The CDR3 loop spans 11 amino acids. The germline V gene encodes CDR1 SQVTM and CDR2 ANQGSEA. The CDR3 DNA is TGCAGCGTTGGGACCCGCTACGAGCAGTATTTC. It codes for CSVGTRYEQYF.

This clone was counted only a few times. This chain connects TRBV30 to TRBJ2-3, with D perhaps TRBD2 (6 bases). The CDR3 is 13 residues long. Germline V gene data show CDR1 as GTSNPN and CDR2 as SVGIG (reference sequence). Trimming took off 3 bases at V and 7 bases at J, with 14 bases between the two ends. CDR3 sequence: CAWRSGFGNTQYF. The DNA of the CDR3 is TGTGCCTGGAGGAGCGGGTTCGGAAATACGCAGTATTTT.

This sequence joins TRBV19 and TRBJ2-1; 10 bases map to TRBD2. This CDR3 has 15 residues. V lost 4 bases and J lost 7; bases outside the gene matches: 7. The germline V gene encodes CDR1 LNHDA and CDR2 SQIVND (reference sequence). DNA for the CDR3: TGTGCCAGTAGTAAACTAGGACTAGCGGTTAATGAGCAGTTCTTC. Amino acids: CASSKLGLAVNEQFF.

A single count supports this clone. This chain joins TRBV7-2 and TRBJ2-7; D is perhaps TRBD2 (5 bases). This CDR3 has 16 amino acids. Germline V CDR1 and CDR2: SGHTA, FQGNSA. V lost 1 base to trimming and J lost 6 bases, with 19 bases between them. The CDR3, as DNA: TGTGCCAGCAGCTTAGAGTGGACTGCTCCGTACGCCGAGCAGTACTTC. Residues: CASSLEWTAPYAEQYF.

The chain carries TRBV29-1 and TRBJ2-1, with 10 bases matching TRBD2. The CDR3 has 13 residues. V shed 4 bases, J shed 6 bases, and the junction held 3 bases outside the gene matches. CDR1 is SQVTM, CDR2 ANQGSEA, per germline. In DNA form, the CDR3 reads TGCAGCGTTGTCCTAGCGGGAGCCAATGAGCAGTTCTTC. It encodes CSVVLAGANEQFF.

The rearrangement joins TRBV11-2 to TRBJ2-1; 7 bases fit TRBD2. From germline, CDR1 is SGHAT and CDR2 FQNNGV. CDR3 size: 13 residues. Unmatched junction bases numbered 0, after V lost 2 bases and J lost 5 bases. CDR3 DNA: TGTGCCAGCAGCTTACTAGCGGACAATGAGCAGTTCTTC. Its translation: CASSLLADNEQFF.

This clone was observed a handful of times. The rearrangement joins TRBV29-1 to TRBJ1-2, with 7 bases matching TRBD1. This CDR3 has 16 amino acids. The germline CDR1 and CDR2 sequences are SQVTM and ANQGSEA. V shed 4 bases, J shed 5 bases, and the junction held 16 bases outside the gene matches. The CDR3 region has the DNA TGCAGCGTTGCAATAGGGGGCGAGCTGGGGAGGTATGGCTACACCTTC. Translation: CSVAIGGELGRYGYTF.

This clone appeared once. The J gene is TRBJ2-3, the V gene TRBV6-1; 7 bases are shared with TRBD2. CDR3 length: 14 residues. Germline CDR1 MNHNS, CDR2 SASEGT. J lost 6 bases, V lost 2 bases, and 5 bases had no gene match. Here the CDR3 reads CASSEMGGSDTQYF. The CDR3, as DNA: TGTGCCAGCAGTGAAATGGGCGGGAGTGATACGCAGTATTTT.

The J gene is TRBJ2-2, the V gene TRBV28; a weak D match, TRBD2 (6 bases). The V gene's germline CDR1 is MDHEN and CDR2 SYDVKM. V was shortened by 6 bases and J by 5 bases, with 13 bases between the two germline ends. CDR3 length equals 14 residues. The CDR3 spells CASRTPGGTGELFF. The CDR3 DNA follows: TGTGCCAGCAGGACCCCCGGAGGGACCGGGGAGCTGTTTTTT. Full variable domain (rest looked up from reference TRBV28 and TRBJ2-2): DVKVTQSSRYLVKRTGEKVFLECVQDMDHENMFWYRQDPGLGLRLIYFSYDVKMKEKGDIPEGYSVSREKKERFSLILESASTNQTSMYLCASRTPGGTGELFFGEGSRLTVL.

The V call is TRBV5-6, the J call TRBJ2-2; no clear D gene. The ends were cut back, 1 base at V and 1 base at J, with 5 bases in the middle. The CDR3 sequence is 14 residues long. CDR1 is SGHDT, CDR2 YYEEEE, per germline. CDR3: CASSLLRNTGELFF. Written as DNA, the CDR3 is TGTGCCAGCAGCTTGCTCAGGAACACCGGGGAGCTGTTTTTT.

Many counts were recorded for this clone. J is TRBJ2-7 and V is TRBV5-1, with a tentative D call TRBD2 (5 bases). Germline V gene data show CDR1 as SGHRS and CDR2 as YFSETQ. V gave up 4 bases and J gave up 2 bases, with 19 bases separating them. CDR3 length: 16 residues. CDR3 sequence reads: CASSTVGADGTYEQYF. As DNA, the CDR3 is TGCGCCAGCAGCACCGTAGGAGCGGACGGAACCTACGAGCAGTACTTC.

This clone was seen a few times. The chain combines TRBV5-1 with TRBJ1-3; D not resolved. The V gene's germline CDR1 is SGHRS and CDR2 YFSETQ. The CDR3 extends over 13 amino acids. V lost 5 bases and J lost 5, with 11 bases in between. CDR3 nucleotide sequence: TGCGCCAGCAGGGGATCAGTGAGAAACACCATATATTTT. It translates to CASRGSVRNTIYF. Supplemented by reference TRBV5-1 and TRBJ1-3, the full variable domain reads KAGVTQTPRYLIKTRGQQVTLSCSPISGHRSVSWYQQTPGQGLQFLFEYFSETQRNKGNFPGRFSGRQFSNSRSEMNVSTLELGDSALYLCASRGSVRNTIYFGEGSWLTVV.

The V and J genes are TRBV7-9 and TRBJ1-2; 7 bases are shared with TRBD1. The CDR3 has 14 amino acids. From germline, CDR1 is SEHNR and CDR2 FQNEAQ (reference sequence). V lost 4 bases and J lost 2; bases outside the gene matches: 4. CDR3 residues: CASSSWDRNYGYTF. The CDR3 region has the DNA TGTGCCAGCAGCTCGTGGGACAGAAACTATGGCTACACCTTC.

The rearrangement joins TRBV5-1 to TRBJ2-1; the match to TRBD1 covers 7 bases. After removal of 7 bases from V and 6 bases from J, the junction contained 13 bases not matched to a gene. From germline, CDR1 is SGHRS and CDR2 YFSETQ. There are 15 residues in the CDR3. The CDR3 nucleotides are TGCGCCAGCCTACCCGAGGGACAGATCTTCAATGAGCAGTTCTTC. It yields the protein CASLPEGQIFNEQFF.

Comments on this clone: The same CDR3 arises from other DNA sequences in this sample as well. V and J are TRBV11-2 and TRBJ2-5; D gene uncertain. The DNA end favors TRBJ2-7, so the J call may be wrong. Looked up from germline, CDR1 is SGHAT and CDR2 is FQNNGV. The CDR3 totals 12 residues. The CDR3 DNA reads as TGTGCCAGCAGCCTGGTCTCCTACGAGCAGTACTTC. Protein product: CASSLVSYEQYF.

This clone has only a few counts. The chain employs TRBV30 and TRBJ1-4; D is unresolved. The CDR3 has 13 amino acids. Trimming took 1 base from V and 3 from J, leaving 6 bases between them. Germline V gene lookup returns CDR1 GTSNPN and CDR2 SVGIG (reference sequence). The CDR3 here is CAWSAGPNEKLFF. Written as DNA, the CDR3 is TGTGCCTGGAGTGCAGGTCCTAATGAAAAACTGTTTTTT.

This clone was picked up one time. The gene calls are TRBV2 and TRBJ2-1; 10 bases are shared with TRBD2. Germline lookup yields CDR1 SNHLY and CDR2 FYNNEI. With V trimmed by 5 bases and J by 6 bases, 13 bases remained unmatched. This CDR3 is 17 amino acids long. CDR3 coding DNA: TGTGCCAGCAGTACTCCTGCTCCGGGACTAGCGCCCAATGAGCAGTTCTTC. This translates into CASSTPAPGLAPNEQFF.